This is a list of T cell receptor beta chains from one sample in a study of blood T cell repertoires in COVID-19. Assay: immunoSEQ multiplex PCR; the TCRdb copy retains only in-frame clones and omits some. The table has over 150,000 clones, about 74% seen once. Input material: peripheral blood. Source of these receptors: a man in his sixties with acute or convalescent COVID-19. CDR3s include the opening cysteine and the closing phenylalanine or tryptophan. D genes are given only for firm matches. Size is omitted from some rows. Given values are once, few, many or a class for expanded clones.

V gene	D gene	J gene	clone size	CDR3 DNA	CDR3 protein
TRBV25-1	NA	TRBJ2-7	NA	TGTGCCAGCGCCAGGGCGGATGGCGAGCAGTACTTC	CASARADGEQYF
TRBV7-3	NA	TRBJ2-6	NA	TGTGCCAGCAGCTCCCAAATCTCTGGGGCCAACGTCCTGACTTTC	CASSSQISGANVLTF
TRBV7-3	NA	TRBJ2-2	NA	TGTGCCAGCAGCTTCCTTCCCATCGGTGGGGAGCTGTTTTTT	CASSFLPIGGELFF
TRBV5-4	TRBD1	TRBJ1-6	NA	TGTGCCAGCAGCCCAGGGGACAGAGATAATTCACCCCTCCACTTT	CASSPGDRDNSPLHF
TRBV6-6	NA	TRBJ1-1	NA	TGTGCCAGCAGTGCGGTGGACACTGAAGCTTTCTTT	CASSAVDTEAFF
TRBV27	TRBD1	TRBJ2-7	NA	TGTGCCAGCAGTTTAGAGGGTGGGACAGGGAAAAACGAGCAGTACTTC	CASSLEGGTGKNEQYF
TRBV9	NA	TRBJ2-3	NA	TGTGCCAGCAGCCCGCCCGGACAGATCACAGATACGCAGTATTTT	CASSPPGQITDTQYF
TRBV5-6	NA	TRBJ2-1	NA	TGTGCCAGCAGCTTCGGACAGCATGAGCAGTTCTTC	CASSFGQHEQFF
TRBV5-5	NA	TRBJ1-1	NA	TGTGCCAGCAGCCAAGGGCTGCGGGGCCACAACACTGAAGCTTTCTTT	CASSQGLRGHNTEAFF
TRBV6-1	TRBD1	TRBJ2-6	NA	TGTGCCAGCAGTGAATCTAGGGGGCCTGGGGCCAACGTCCTGACTTTC	CASSESRGPGANVLTF
TRBV21-1	NA	TRBJ2-6	NA	TGTGCCAGCAGCCCCGGGCAGGGGGCTCCCTCTGGGGCCAACGTCCTGACTTTC	CASSPGQGAPSGANVLTF
TRBV7-2	TRBD1	TRBJ2-2	NA	TGTGCCAGCAAAACCGGGACAGGGAGAACCGGGGAGCTGTTTTTT	CASKTGTGRTGELFF
TRBV25-1	NA	TRBJ1-4	once	TGTGCCAGCCAAAGCGGGGCAACTAATGAAAAACTGTTTTTT	CASQSGATNEKLFF
TRBV2	NA	TRBJ1-2	NA	TGTGCCAGCAGTGAAATTTCTGTGGGGGGGGATGGCTACACCTTC	CASSEISVGGDGYTF
TRBV5-1	NA	TRBJ1-2	NA	TGCGCCAGCAGCTTGTCAGGGAAGGATGGCTACACCTTC	CASSLSGKDGYTF
TRBV5-1	TRBD2	TRBJ2-1	NA	TGCGCCAGCAGCTTGGCCTGGACTAGCGGGGGCGGTGAGCAGTTCTTC	CASSLAWTSGGGEQFF
TRBV3-1/TRBV3-2	TRBD1	TRBJ1-3	NA	TGTGCCAGCAGGAAGACAGGGGTATCCTCTGGAAACACCATATATTTT	CASRKTGVSSGNTIYF
TRBV30	TRBD1	TRBJ1-4	NA	TGTGCCTGGAAGAGGGGGCTGGAAAAACTGTTTTTT	CAWKRGLEKLFF
TRBV27	NA	TRBJ1-6	NA	TGTGCCAGCAGTTTACAGGGAGGCTACAATTCACCCCTCCACTTT	CASSLQGGYNSPLHF
TRBV24-1	NA	TRBJ2-2	NA	TGTGCCACCAGTGAGGATCGGGGAACAGGGTTCACCGGGGAGCTGTTTTTT	CATSEDRGTGFTGELFF
TRBV4-1	NA	TRBJ1-4	NA	TGCGCCAGCAGCCAAGAAGCAAATGCGGCAGGGGCCAATGAAAAACTGTTTTTT	CASSQEANAAGANEKLFF
TRBV5-4	TRBD2	TRBJ2-5	NA	TGTGCCAGCAGAACTAGCGGGGGACTCCAAGAGACCCAGTACTTC	CASRTSGGLQETQYF
TRBV19	TRBD2	TRBJ2-1	once	TGTGCCAGTAGTATTAAGGGGCCTAGCGGGGTCAATGAGCAGTTCTTC	CASSIKGPSGVNEQFF
TRBV24-1	NA	TRBJ1-1	NA	TGTGCCACCAGTCAGGACGGAGGGAGCACTGAAGCTTTCTTT	CATSQDGGSTEAFF
TRBV11-3	NA	TRBJ2-1	NA	TGTGCCAGCAGCTTGCAGGGTTCATACAATGAGCAGTTCTTC	CASSLQGSYNEQFF
TRBV5-1	NA	TRBJ1-1	NA	TGCGCCAGCAGCTTGGTAGCGGGATACACTGAAGCTTTCTTT	CASSLVAGYTEAFF
TRBV30	NA	TRBJ2-7	few	TGTGCCTGGAGTTCAGGGGACACCTACGAGCAGTACTTC	CAWSSGDTYEQYF
TRBV5-6	TRBD1	TRBJ1-1	NA	TGTGCCAGCAGCAACAGGGGAATTAACACTGAAGCTTTCTTT	CASSNRGINTEAFF
TRBV3-1/TRBV3-2	NA	TRBJ1-2	NA	TGTGCCAGCAGCCAACCCTCAGGGGCCTATGGCTACACCTTC	CASSQPSGAYGYTF
TRBV2	NA	TRBJ2-7	NA	TGTGCCATTCCAGGACAAGGCTCCTACGAGCAGTACTTC	CAIPGQGSYEQYF
TRBV19	TRBD1	TRBJ2-5	NA	TGTGCCAGTAGTATGACAGGGCAAGAGACCCAGTACTTC	CASSMTGQETQYF
TRBV5-4	NA	TRBJ2-3	NA	TGTGCCAGCAGCTTGGACCGGACTGGAGATACGCAGTATTTT	CASSLDRTGDTQYF
TRBV4-1	TRBD1	TRBJ1-1	NA	TGCGCCAGCAGCCGGACAGGAGCAGTCGATAGCACTGAAGCTTTCTTT	CASSRTGAVDSTEAFF
TRBV10-1	NA	TRBJ2-2	NA	TGCGCCAGCAGTGAGGGCTCCCGGGCCGGGGAGCTGTTTTTT	CASSEGSRAGELFF
TRBV4-2	TRBD2	TRBJ2-7	few	TGTGCCAGCAGCCAAGATCTTGGACTAGTAAGGGGCGAGCAGTACTTC	CASSQDLGLVRGEQYF
TRBV9	NA	TRBJ2-7	once	TGTGCCAGCAGCCCCGACGGCCCTAGCTCCTACGAGCAGTACTTC	CASSPDGPSSYEQYF
TRBV6-5	NA	TRBJ1-1	NA	TGTGCCAGCAGTTACTCCGGGGGGGGCAGGGAAGCTTTCTTT	CASSYSGGGREAFF
TRBV4-1	TRBD2	TRBJ2-5	once	TGCGCCAGCAGCCAACCGGGACTAGCGGGGGTGGGAGAGACCCAGTACTTC	CASSQPGLAGVGETQYF
TRBV19	TRBD1	TRBJ1-2	NA	TGTGCCAGTAGTTCCCGACAGGGCGAGATCCTCCTGATTGGCTACACCTTC	CASSSRQGEILLIGYTF
TRBV6-5	NA	TRBJ2-5	NA	TGTGCCAGCAGAAGAGTCAGGTTCCCCGAGACCCAGTACTTC	CASRRVRFPETQYF
TRBV5-4	NA	TRBJ2-5	NA	TGTGCCAGCAGCCGAAAGGAGGAGACCCAGTACTTC	CASSRKEETQYF
TRBV5-6	NA	TRBJ1-2	NA	TGTGCCAGCAGCTTAGGCCTTTCACAGGGCCGCTACACCTTC	CASSLGLSQGRYTF
TRBV30	NA	TRBJ1-4	NA	TGTGCCTGGAGTTGGGGCGCTAATGAAAAACTGTTTTTT	CAWSWGANEKLFF
TRBV30	NA	TRBJ2-1	NA	TGTGCCTGGACAGGAGCGGTTGAGCAGTTCTTC	CAWTGAVEQFF
TRBV10-3	TRBD1	TRBJ2-1	NA	TGTGCCATCAGTGAGATTAGGGGACAGGGGGCCTACAATGAGCAGTTCTTC	CAISEIRGQGAYNEQFF
TRBV5-5	NA	TRBJ1-5	once	TGTGCCAGCAGCCGGGAGACCAGCAATCAGCCCCAGCATTTT	CASSRETSNQPQHF